This TCR beta chain appears in the sequencing data of a study of blood T cell repertoires in COVID-19. About the study: Donors in the United States, Italy and Spain gave samples during acute or convalescent COVID-19. In each case, the material was cDNA or gDNA derived from T cells, B-cell-depleted T cells, or PBMCs.

Per the original methods: Cell counts per sample came from amplifying reference gene primers. Repertoires were generated with immunoSEQ multiplex PCR, while TCRdb's copy carries only in-frame clones and drops some. That table is the source of V, J and clone size, and D and trimming were worked out from the DNA. This repertoire shows some 250,000 clones, around four fifths found once; its top ten account for around 26%. Germline CDR1 is SEHNR and CDR2 is FQNEAQ (reference sequence). The CDR3 contains 15 residues. The V and J ends lost 2 bases and 6 bases respectively, with 14 bases between them. Specimen: peripheral blood. The chain has TRBV7-9 and TRBJ2-1; TRBD1 might be the D (6 bases). The sequence derives from a man in his forties with acute or convalescent COVID-19. CDR3 DNA: TGTGCCAGCAGCTTATGGGTGGGGGCCCTCAATGAGCAGTTCTTC. It specifies CASSLWVGALNEQFF.